This T cell receptor beta chain was captured by sequencing in a study of blood T cell repertoires in COVID-19. Study background: Acute and convalescent COVID-19 specimens originated in the United States, Italy and Spain. PBMCs, B-cell-depleted T cells, or T cells provided the cDNA or gDNA that made up the material.

Trimming took off 4 bases at V and 8 bases at J, with 12 bases between the two ends. Germline CDR1 reads LGHDT; CDR2 reads YNNKEL (reference sequence). CDR3 length: 13 amino acids. The sample holds many counts of this clone. How the authors handled the data: Nucleated cell number was recorded as an estimate derived from reference gene primer amplification. The data were produced by immunoSEQ multiplex PCR, yet TCRdb's version contains in-frame clones alone and is incomplete. V and J calls and clone size come straight from that table; D and trimming were deduced from the DNA. The sample records under 95,000 clones, around 85% being singletons.

The sequenced sample was peripheral blood. This sequence was found in a man between 65 and 85 years old with acute or convalescent COVID-19. The chain uses TRBV3-1 (or the pseudogene TRBV3-2) and TRBJ1-5; D is unresolved. The CDR3 sequence is CASSPLSGEPQHF. As DNA, the CDR3 is TGTGCCAGCAGCCCCCTCAGCGGAGAGCCCCAGCATTTT.